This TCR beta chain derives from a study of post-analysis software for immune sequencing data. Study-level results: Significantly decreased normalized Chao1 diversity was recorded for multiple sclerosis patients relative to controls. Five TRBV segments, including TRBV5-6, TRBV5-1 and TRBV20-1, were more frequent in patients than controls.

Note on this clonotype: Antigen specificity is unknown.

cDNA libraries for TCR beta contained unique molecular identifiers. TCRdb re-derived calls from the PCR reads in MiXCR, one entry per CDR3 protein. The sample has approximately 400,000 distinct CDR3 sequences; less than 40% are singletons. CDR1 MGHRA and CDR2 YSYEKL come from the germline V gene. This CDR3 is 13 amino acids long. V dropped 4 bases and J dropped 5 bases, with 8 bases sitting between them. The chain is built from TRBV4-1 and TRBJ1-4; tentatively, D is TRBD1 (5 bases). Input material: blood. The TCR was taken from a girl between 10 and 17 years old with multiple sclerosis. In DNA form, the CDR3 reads TGCGCCAGCAGCCTCTGGGGCAATGAAAAACTGTTTTTT. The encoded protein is CASSLWGNEKLFF.